The 24 T cell receptor beta chains below come from one sample, sequenced in a study of blood T cell repertoires in COVID-19. Repertoires were generated with immunoSEQ multiplex PCR, while TCRdb's copy carries only in-frame clones and drops some. This sample has about 180,000 clones, with roughly 83% found just once. Material: peripheral blood. These receptors were obtained from a woman between 40 and 50 years old with COVID-19, enrolled during active disease.

The chain is built from TRBV7-3 and TRBJ1-2; 9 nucleotides match TRBD1. Trimming removed 6 bases from V and 2 bases from J; junction bases left unmatched: 7. Germline CDR1 is SGHTA and CDR2 is FQGTGA. The CDR3 spans 15 residues. CDR3 sequence: CASSQTGGLNYGYTF. DNA for the CDR3: TGTGCCAGCAGTCAGACAGGGGGGCTCAACTATGGCTACACCTTC.

The chain couples TRBV19 to TRBJ1-2; maybe TRBD1 (5 bases). CDR3 length: 10 amino acids. Germline CDR1 LNHDA, CDR2 SQIVND (reference sequence). The V end lost 9 bases, the J end lost 6 bases, and 8 bases lay between the germline ends. CDR3 loop: CASQGDGYTF. CDR3 coding DNA: TGTGCCAGCCAGGGTGATGGCTACACCTTC.

V is TRBV5-1 and J is TRBJ1-1, with D possibly TRBD1 on 6 matching bases. The CDR3 spans 15 residues. Trimming stripped 4 bases from V and 0 bases from J, with 13 bases between. CDR1 is SGHRS, CDR2 YFSETQ, per germline. The CDR3 reads CASSPRQALNTEAFF. The CDR3 nucleotides read TGCGCCAGCAGCCCTCGACAGGCTTTGAACACTGAAGCTTTCTTT. The full variable domain, its missing parts supplied by reference TRBV5-1 and TRBJ1-1, is KAGVTQTPRYLIKTRGQQVTLSCSPISGHRSVSWYQQTPGQGLQFLFEYFSETQRNKGNFPGRFSGRQFSNSRSEMNVSTLELGDSALYLCASSPRQALNTEAFFGQGTRLTVV.

The CDR3 nucleotides are TGTGCCAGCAGCGCCCGGACAGGCCGACCCTCTGAAGCTTTCTTT. Translated, it gives CASSARTGRPSEAFF. The chain combines TRBV5-8 with TRBJ1-1; 7 nucleotides line up with TRBD1. The trim removed 4 bases at V and 6 bases at J, leaving 12 bases unmatched. The CDR3 loop spans 15 amino acids. Looked up from germline, CDR1 is SGHTS and CDR2 is YDEGEE. The full variable domain, its missing parts supplied by reference TRBV5-8 and TRBJ1-1, is EAGVTQSPTHLIKTRGQQATLRCSPISGHTSVYWYQQALGLGLQFLLWYDEGEERNRGNFPPRFSGRQFPNYSSELNVNALELEDSALYLCASSARTGRPSEAFFGQGTRLTVV.

The rearrangement joins TRBV5-1 to TRBJ1-1; D might be TRBD1 (6 bases). V was trimmed by 4 bases and J by 2 bases, leaving 9 bases between them. The CDR3 has 13 residues. The V gene's germline CDR1 is SGHRS and CDR2 YFSETQ. The CDR3 region is CASSPQGNTEAFF. Written as DNA, the CDR3 is TGCGCCAGCAGCCCACAGGGTAACACTGAAGCTTTCTTT.

This chain joins TRBV28 and TRBJ2-7; maybe TRBD2 (5 bases). Deletions cut 3 bases from V and 6 bases from J, with 9 bases between. Germline CDR1 reads MDHEN; CDR2 reads SYDVKM. The CDR3 has 12 amino acids. The CDR3 protein is CASSFRGGEQYF. The CDR3 region has the DNA TGTGCCAGCAGTTTTCGGGGTGGCGAGCAGTACTTC.

This clone was seen a few times. This chain links TRBV29-1 with TRBJ2-5; 8 bases agree with TRBD2. V was pared by 5 bases and J by 5 bases, with 1 base of the junction left unmatched. The CDR3 length is 11 residues. CDR1 is SQVTM, CDR2 ANQGSEA, per germline. The CDR3: CSVPGGETQYF. The CDR3 DNA follows: TGCAGCGTTCCGGGGGGGGAGACCCAGTACTTC.

The chain joins TRBV27 to TRBJ1-1; TRBD1 is a possible D gene (5 bases). With 2 bases removed from V and 5 bases from J, the gap between germline ends came to 12 bases. Germline-derived CDR1 and CDR2 are MNHEY and SMNVEV (reference sequence). The CDR3 loop spans 14 amino acids. The CDR3: CASSLRGGRTEAFF. The CDR3 bases are TGTGCCAGCAGTTTACGGGGGGGAAGAACTGAAGCTTTCTTT.

The J gene is TRBJ1-6, the V gene TRBV6-5; D is uncertain. The CDR3 consists of 13 residues. Germline V CDR1 and CDR2: MNHEY, SVGAGI. The ends were cut back, 0 bases at V and 16 bases at J, with 13 bases in the middle. This CDR3 reads CASSYSFGRTLHF. CDR3 bases: TGTGCCAGCAGTTACTCGTTTGGGCGCACTCTCCACTTT.

This chain connects TRBV24-1 to TRBJ1-2; D uncertain. V lost 2 bases and J 8 bases, leaving 8 bases between the germline ends. This CDR3 has 12 amino acids. Germline CDR1 is KGHDR and CDR2 is SFDVKD. The CDR3 DNA reads as TGTGCCACCAGTGATTCAAGACTGGGCTACACCTTC. Translating it yields CATSDSRLGYTF.

In its sample, this clone was seen once. The gene calls are TRBV9 and TRBJ2-3; TRBD2 matches 11 bases. The CDR3 is 14 residues long. Germline-derived CDR1 and CDR2 are SGDLS and YYNGEE. Losses at the gene ends were 7 bases for V and 6 bases for J; bases not matched to a gene: 7. CDR3 loop: CASHLAGGPDTQYF. CDR3 nucleotide sequence: TGTGCCAGCCACTTAGCGGGGGGGCCGGATACGCAGTATTTT.

This clone was observed a handful of times. The chain is built from TRBV5-1 and TRBJ1-6; 7 bases are a match to TRBD1. Looked up from germline, CDR1 is SGHRS and CDR2 is YFSETQ. The CDR3 runs to 15 residues. Unmatched junction bases numbered 11, after V lost 4 bases and J lost 10 bases. The chain's CDR3 is CASSRFTGEDSPLHF. CDR3 coding DNA: TGCGCCAGCAGCCGCTTTACAGGGGAGGACTCACCCCTCCACTTT.

The CDR3 DNA follows: TGCAGCGTTGCGAGCTCCTATAATTCACCCCTCCACTTT. This gives the protein CSVASSYNSPLHF. The chain carries TRBV29-1 and TRBJ1-6; no definite D call. Germline V lookup: CDR1 SQVTM, CDR2 ANQGSEA. V lost 4 bases, J lost 0 bases, and 4 bases lay in between. This CDR3 region has 13 residues.

CDR3 nucleotide sequence: TGTGCCAGCAGTGGATCTCCTAGCGGAGGACCCTACAATGAGCAGTTCTTC. Amino acids: CASSGSPSGGPYNEQFF. The chain has TRBV25-1 and TRBJ2-1; 7 positions agree with TRBD2. The CDR3 has 17 amino acids. Germline CDR1 MGHDK, CDR2 SYGVNS. Losses at the gene ends were 4 bases for V and 2 bases for J; bases not matched to a gene: 11. Filled out from reference TRBV25-1 and TRBJ2-1, the complete variable domain reads EADIYQTPRYLVIGTGKKITLECSQTMGHDKMYWYQQDPGMELHLIHYSYGVNSTEKGDLSSESTVSRIRTEHFPLTLESARPSHTSQYLCASSGSPSGGPYNEQFFGPGTRLTVL.

The V gene is TRBV2, the J gene TRBJ2-7; D is ambiguous. From germline, CDR1 is SNHLY and CDR2 FYNNEI. The ends were cut back, 1 base at V and 2 bases at J, with 6 bases in the middle. The length of the CDR3 is 13 residues. This CDR3 reads CASSEDGPYEQYF. The CDR3 nucleotides are TGTGCCAGCAGTGAAGACGGTCCCTACGAGCAGTACTTC. Complete variable domain (other parts from reference TRBV2 and TRBJ2-7): EPEVTQTPSHQVTQMGQEVILRCVPISNHLYFYWYRQILGQKVEFLVSFYNNEISEKSEIFDDQFSVERPDGSNFTLKIRSTKLEDSAMYFCASSEDGPYEQYFGPGTRLTVT.

This clone has a handful of counts. The CDR3, as DNA: TGTGCCAGCAGCTTAGATCGAGCAACTAGCGCCCAAAGCTCCTACAATGAGCAGTTCTTC. The encoded protein is CASSLDRATSAQSSYNEQFF. This chain connects TRBV11-2 to TRBJ2-1; TRBD2 matches 7 bases. The CDR3 runs to 20 residues. The germline V gene encodes CDR1 SGHAT and CDR2 FQNNGV. V trimming: 0 bases; J trimming: 0 bases; junction bases outside the gene matches: 14. Filled out from reference TRBV11-2 and TRBJ2-1, the complete variable domain reads EAGVAQSPRYKIIEKRQSVAFWCNPISGHATLYWYQQILGQGPKLLIQFQNNGVVDDSQLPKDRFSAERLKGVDSTLKIQPAKLEDSAVYLCASSLDRATSAQSSYNEQFFGPGTRLTVL.

V gene TRBV7-9 combines with J gene TRBJ1-2; no firm D call. This CDR3 region has 16 residues. V was cut by 5 bases and J by 5 bases, with 21 bases left in between. Germline values: CDR1 SEHNR, CDR2 FQNEAQ (reference sequence). CDR3 region: CASSPRKGVRQYGYTF. In DNA form, the CDR3 reads TGTGCCAGCAGCCCCAGGAAGGGAGTTCGGCAGTATGGCTACACCTTC.

The V and J genes are TRBV19 and TRBJ1-4; D not certain. The V gene lost 1 base and the J gene lost 10 bases, with 7 bases spanning the gap. This CDR3 is built from 12 residues. The germline CDR1 and CDR2 sequences are LNHDA and SQIVND (reference sequence). The CDR3 nucleotides are TGTGCCAGTAGTATAGCCCCGCGAAAACTGTTTTTT. Protein product: CASSIAPRKLFF.

This clone was detected ten times or more. The rearrangement uses TRBV9 and TRBJ2-7; D is unclear. V shed 7 bases and J shed 6 bases, with 14 bases lying between them. The CDR3 extends over 12 amino acids. Germline V CDR1 and CDR2: SGDLS, YYNGEE. Here the CDR3 reads CASSLLGGEQYF. CDR3 coding DNA: TGTGCCAGCTCCCTCCTTGGCGGCGAGCAGTACTTC.

The rearrangement joins TRBV29-1 to TRBJ2-1; TRBD2 aligns across 11 bases. Germline values: CDR1 SQVTM, CDR2 ANQGSEA. The CDR3 consists of 15 residues. Trimming at V came to 2 bases and at J to 7 bases, leaving 7 bases not matched to a gene. CDR3 sequence: CSVETSGGERNEQFF. In DNA form, the CDR3 reads TGCAGCGTTGAAACTAGCGGGGGCGAAAGGAATGAGCAGTTCTTC.

The chain recombines TRBV6-1 with TRBJ1-5, with D hard to call. The CDR3 loop spans 14 amino acids. The germline V gene has CDR1 MNHNS and CDR2 SASEGT. V dropped 0 bases and J dropped 4 bases, with 7 bases sitting between them. CDR3 nucleotides: TGTGCCAGCAGTGAAGCTCACGGGAATCAGCCCCAGCATTTT. Translated, it gives CASSEAHGNQPQHF.

This chain uses TRBV12-3 or TRBV12-4 with TRBJ2-3, with 8 nucleotides matching TRBD2. The CDR3 has 13 amino acids. Trimming removed 6 bases from V and 6 bases from J; junction bases left unmatched: 5. This CDR3 is CASSRGGKDTQYF. CDR3 DNA: TGTGCCAGCAGCCGGGGGGGGAAGGATACGCAGTATTTT.

The sample holds many counts of this clone. The chain couples TRBV7-3 to TRBJ2-1, with TRBD2 identical over 14 bases. Germline values: CDR1 SGHTA, CDR2 FQGTGA. The CDR3 sequence is 24 residues long. The V and J ends lost 0 bases and 0 bases, in that order; junction bases with no gene match: 19. CDR3: CASSLTPQVPLRTSGRSSYNEQFF. Here the CDR3 DNA reads TGTGCCAGCAGCTTAACCCCCCAGGTACCCCTCCGGACTAGCGGGAGGAGCTCCTACAATGAGCAGTTCTTC. Filled out from reference TRBV7-3 and TRBJ2-1, the complete variable domain reads GAGVSQTPSNKVTEKGKYVELRCDPISGHTALYWYRQSLGQGPEFLIYFQGTGAADDSGLPNDRFFAVRPEGSVSTLKIQRTERGDSAVYLCASSLTPQVPLRTSGRSSYNEQFFGPGTRLTVL.

The chain joins TRBV3-1 (or the pseudogene TRBV3-2) to TRBJ1-2; D is unresolved. With 4 bases removed from V and 4 bases from J, the gap between germline ends came to 10 bases. Germline V CDR1 and CDR2: LGHDT, YNNKEL (reference sequence). The CDR3 spans 13 residues. The CDR3: CASSPGSSYGYTF. The CDR3 bases are TGTGCCAGCAGCCCGGGATCCTCCTATGGCTACACCTTC.